This T cell receptor (beta chain) was captured by sequencing in a study of blood T cell repertoires in COVID-19. On the study more broadly: Sources were T cells, B-cell-depleted T cells, or PBMCs; the material itself was cDNA or gDNA.

The repertoire was sequenced with immunoSEQ multiplex PCR; TCRdb's copy has only in-frame clones and lacks some. Of over 250,000 clones detected, 87% appear once; the ten largest clones hold around 9%. The V and J ends lost 3 bases and 8 bases respectively, with 4 bases between them. In germline, CDR1 is MNHEY, CDR2 SMNVEV (reference sequence). The CDR3 spans 11 residues. In terms of age and location, participants ranged from roughly 18 to 100 years and lived in roughly 22 US areas. Categorization into cohorts depended on clinical history that participants reported. In Cohort 3, a recovered donor had either two negative PCRs, clearance, or symptom resolution.

The TCR comes from a woman aged 18-30 years who had recovered from COVID-19. The sample comprised PBMCs or T cells enriched from blood (not recorded which). The V and J genes are TRBV27 and TRBJ2-2; the D is unclear. The CDR3 nucleotides are TGTGCCAGCAGTTTTTATGGGGAGCTGTTTTTT. This gives the protein CASSFYGELFF.